This T cell receptor beta chain derives from a study of blood T cell repertoires in COVID-19 (dated by TCRdb to the early 2020s). Describing the broader study: Collaborator samples came from the United States, Italy and Spain and covered acute and convalescent phases of COVID-19. The prospective study material was composed of cDNA or gDNA derived from T cells, B-cell-depleted T cells, or PBMCs. Deeply sampled blood TCRbeta repertoires from subjects exposed to, actively infected with, or recovered from COVID-19 were included in the dataset. A freely available public database, intended as a resource for researchers studying the immune response to SARS-CoV-2, is where the repertoires were released. The samples were drawn from two sources: the first 160 participants of the ongoing ImmuneRACE study, and 1,200 or so subjects contributed by 6 global collaborators. The sample metadata nearly always contained a de-identified subject ID, COVID-19 status, age in years and sex. Where available, HLA class I and class II types were taken from metadata supplied by the sample provider and were not determined by assay-based typing.

Via the germline V gene, CDR1 is LGHNA and CDR2 YNFKEQ. Relative to germline, V is 0 bases shorter and J is 5 bases shorter, with 8 bases between their ends. Inclusive of the bounding cysteine and phenylalanine, the CDR3 is 15 residues long. The CDR3 DNA has 45 bases and is translated from base 1. TCRbeta CDR3 regions were amplified from genomic DNA using the immunoSEQ Assay, a bias-controlled multiplex PCR. Processing in the source paper ran as follows. The number of nucleated cells in each sample was estimated from the amplification of reference gene primers within the assay. To quantify the absolute abundance of each unique TCRbeta CDR3 rearrangement, sequence reads were collapsed and filtered. Productive Simpson clonality was computed per sample as the square root of Simpson's diversity index over productive rearrangements. This is the immuneACCESS table as TCRdb keeps it, with only in-frame sequences that have V and J called. A part of the clones is gone; compared with another copy, unresolved V genes explain less than half, and the rest is unexplained. V, J and clone size derive from that table, while D and trimming were established from the DNA sequence. This sample holds 300,000 to 400,000 clones; roughly 90% were observed only once. The ten largest make up over 0.9% of the sample.

Concerning this clone itself: The target of this receptor is not known. Base-call qualities are not available, and no considerably larger clone is one nucleotide away.

In the prospective study, participants were roughly 18 to 90 years old, resided in 24 geographic areas of the United States, and were enrolled through a virtual design. In the prospective study, participants were assigned to cohorts based on the clinical history participants reported in a screening survey and a study questionnaire. Each participant in the prospective study had whole blood, serum and a nasopharyngeal or oropharyngeal swab collected by mobile phlebotomists. Additional blood draws and questionnaires over an approximately two-month period could optionally be provided by prospective study participants. Prospective study blood samples were shipped either frozen or at room temperature before DNA extraction. What the authors observed across the whole study: Clinical and demographic metadata were provided uncurated, with the amount varying by source and participant.

The sequence joins TRBV4-2 to TRBJ1-6, with the D gene uncertain. The TCR sequence derives from a woman younger than 45 with acute COVID-19. Material for sequencing was PBMCs or T cells enriched from blood (not recorded which). The CDR3 sequence is CASSQDGQNNSPLHF. The DNA is TGTGCCAGCAGCCAAGATGGGCAGAATAATTCACCCCTCCACTTT.